This entry lists 15 T cell receptor beta chains sequenced from one sample in a study of T cells in tuberculosis (dated by TCRdb to the late 2010s). Libraries were built with the immunoSEQ multiplex PCR assay. TCRdb took over this immuneACCESS table, retaining in-frame rearrangements with V and J assigned. Such tables are incomplete; in checked studies, under half of the missing clones stem from an unresolved V gene, and the remainder is unexplained. Counted in this sample were under 45,000 clones; 95% of them appeared once. The ten largest clones capture roughly 3.5% of the sample. Sequences were obtained from PBMCs. The receptors here all came from a donor aged 10 to 29 with latent tuberculosis or without tuberculosis infection.

The genes are TRBV12-5 and TRBJ2-1, with a weak D call TRBD2 (6 bases). Trimming took 3 bases from V and 2 from J, leaving 11 bases between them. Germline V gene sequence: CDR1 LGHNT, CDR2 FRNRAP. The CDR3 contains 15 residues. The CDR3 loop is CASGFRGFPYNEQFF. In DNA form, the CDR3 reads TGTGCTAGTGGTTTCCGGGGGTTCCCCTACAATGAGCAGTTCTTC.

As DNA, the CDR3 is TGTGCCAGCAGCTTTACGACAGGGGGCACTGAAGCTTTCTTT. This translates into CASSFTTGGTEAFF. The V gene is TRBV7-2, the J gene TRBJ1-1; 9 bases are a match to TRBD1. With 3 bases clipped from V and 4 bases from J, the junction kept 3 bases outside the gene matches. Per the germline V gene, CDR1 is SGHTA and CDR2 is FQGNSA. The CDR3 sequence is 14 residues long.

The chain couples TRBV5-5 to TRBJ1-1; D is perhaps TRBD1 (5 bases). The germline V gene encodes CDR1 SGHKS and CDR2 YYEKEE (reference sequence). The V end lost 0 bases, the J end lost 2 bases, and 14 bases lay between the germline ends. CDR3 size: 16 residues. In DNA, the CDR3 is TGTGCCAGCAGCTTGGGGCCCGCGGGGCCTAACACTGAAGCTTTCTTT. Its protein is CASSLGPAGPNTEAFF.

This rearrangement joins TRBV13 to TRBJ1-1; perhaps TRBD1 as D (5 bases). CDR1 and CDR2 from the germline V gene are PRHDT and FYEKMQ (reference sequence). The CDR3 sequence is 12 residues long. V gave up 5 bases and J gave up 8 bases, with 12 bases separating them. CDR3 nucleotides: TGTGCCAGCAGCATAAGGAAGGGGGAAGCTTTCTTT. The encoded protein is CASSIRKGEAFF.

J is TRBJ1-6 and V is TRBV28; D might be TRBD1 (5 bases). The V end lost 5 bases, the J end lost 7 bases, and 9 bases lay between the germline ends. The germline gives CDR1 MDHEN, CDR2 SYDVKM. The CDR3 spans 13 residues. The CDR3, as DNA: TGTGCCAGCAGTCAGGGCTACAATTCACCCCTCCACTTT. It translates to CASSQGYNSPLHF.

V and J are TRBV30 and TRBJ1-3; tentatively, D is TRBD1 (5 bases). Trimming took 0 bases from V and 5 from J, leaving 20 bases between them. The CDR3 is 17 residues long. Germline V gives CDR1 GTSNPN, CDR2 SVGIG (reference sequence). CDR3 protein: CAWSVVLGGGYRNTIYF. The CDR3, as DNA: TGTGCCTGGAGTGTTGTTCTTGGGGGGGGTTATCGAAACACCATATATTTT.

J is TRBJ1-5 and V is TRBV2; a weak D match, TRBD1 (5 bases). This CDR3 comprises 13 residues. Trimming removed 6 bases at V and 4 bases at J, with 10 bases between. Germline V gene sequence: CDR1 SNHLY, CDR2 FYNNEI. CDR3 protein: CASRREGNQPQHF. The CDR3 DNA sequence: TGTGCCAGCAGGAGGGAGGGGAATCAGCCCCAGCATTTT.

The gene calls are TRBV27 and TRBJ1-2; 7 nucleotides agree with TRBD1. Germline V gene lookup returns CDR1 MNHEY and CDR2 SMNVEV (reference sequence). This CDR3 comprises 14 residues. V trimming: 4 bases; J trimming: 8 bases; junction bases outside the gene matches: 10. The CDR3 DNA is TGTGCCAGCAGTTCCCAGGGGGGCGCAGGGGGCTACACCTTC. Residues: CASSSQGGAGGYTF.

CDR3 sequence reads: CASSVDPLVKAGYGYTF. CDR3 nucleotide sequence: TGTGCCAGCAGCGTAGACCCCCTAGTGAAGGCTGGCTATGGCTACACCTTC. The V and J genes are TRBV9 and TRBJ1-2; D not resolved. Trimming left V 0 bases short and J 4 bases short, with 19 bases between. Germline assignment: CDR1 SGDLS and CDR2 YYNGEE. CDR3 size: 17 residues.

This clone was recorded once. This chain links TRBV5-1 with TRBJ1-6; the D is unclear. Germline CDR1 is SGHRS and CDR2 is YFSETQ. V lost 0 bases, J lost 11 bases, and 15 bases lay in between. The CDR3 is 15 residues long. The CDR3 region has the DNA TGCGCCAGCAGCTTGGCCACACAATCTTTCGCACCCCTCCACTTT. It is translated as CASSLATQSFAPLHF.

V gene TRBV29-1 combines with J gene TRBJ2-2, with D perhaps matching TRBD2 (6 bases). V lost 6 bases and J 6 bases, leaving 11 bases between the germline ends. The CDR3 is 12 amino acids. Germline V lookup: CDR1 SQVTM, CDR2 ANQGSEA. The CDR3 reads CSVTSVAGELFF. The CDR3 coding sequence is TGCAGCGTGACTAGTGTGGCCGGGGAGCTGTTTTTT.

The rearrangement uses TRBV19 and TRBJ2-3, with 7 bases matching TRBD1. V lost 7 bases and J lost 3; bases outside the gene matches: 10. This CDR3 has 15 amino acids. CDR1 is LNHDA, CDR2 SQIVND, per germline (reference sequence). The CDR3 DNA reads TGTGCCAGTACCGCGACAGGGCGATTTACAGATACGCAGTATTTT. Protein product: CASTATGRFTDTQYF.

The chain is built from TRBV7-9 and TRBJ1-6; 9 positions agree with TRBD1. The CDR3 length is 16 residues. V lost 2 bases to trimming and J lost 7 bases; unmatched junction nucleotides: 6. Germline lookup yields CDR1 SEHNR and CDR2 FQNEAQ (reference sequence). CDR3 bases: TGTGCCAGCAGCTTATTTCTGGGACAGGGAAATTCACCCCTCCACTTT. It is translated as CASSLFLGQGNSPLHF.

This chain connects TRBV29-1 to TRBJ1-4; 7 positions match TRBD1. Trimming removed 7 bases from V and 7 bases from J; junction bases left unmatched: 9. The germline gives CDR1 SQVTM, CDR2 ANQGSEA. The CDR3 sequence is 13 residues long. CDR3 in DNA: TGCAGCGCTACAGGGGAAGGGGGTGAAAAACTGTTTTTT. Translated, it gives CSATGEGGEKLFF.

This chain uses TRBV28 with TRBJ2-2, with D possibly TRBD2 on 5 matching bases. Trimming pared 5 bases from V and 0 bases from J, leaving 10 bases between. The CDR3 is 15 residues long. Germline CDR1 MDHEN, CDR2 SYDVKM. The CDR3: CASSLPGTNTGELFF. In DNA, the CDR3 is TGTGCCAGCAGTCTTCCCGGGACGAACACCGGGGAGCTGTTTTTT.